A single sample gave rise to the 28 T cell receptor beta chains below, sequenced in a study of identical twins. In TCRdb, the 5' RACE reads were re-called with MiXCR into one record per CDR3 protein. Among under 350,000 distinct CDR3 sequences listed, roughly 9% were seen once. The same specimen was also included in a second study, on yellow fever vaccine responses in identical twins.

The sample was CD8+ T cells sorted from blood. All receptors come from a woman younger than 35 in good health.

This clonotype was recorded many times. The CDR3 loop is CASAGPSYEQYF. CDR3 sequence (DNA): TGTGCCAGTGCGGGACCGAGCTACGAGCAGTACTTC. V is TRBV9 and J is TRBJ2-7; tentative D call: TRBD2 (6 bases). V lost 8 bases to trimming and J lost 3 bases, with 12 bases between them. The CDR3 spans 12 residues. Germline values: CDR1 SGDLS, CDR2 YYNGEE.

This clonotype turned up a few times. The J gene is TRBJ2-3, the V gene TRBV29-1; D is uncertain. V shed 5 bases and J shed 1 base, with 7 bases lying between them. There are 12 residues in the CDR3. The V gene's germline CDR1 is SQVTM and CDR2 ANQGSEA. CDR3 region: CSVWSGTDTQYF. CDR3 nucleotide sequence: TGCAGCGTTTGGAGCGGCACAGATACGCAGTATTTT.

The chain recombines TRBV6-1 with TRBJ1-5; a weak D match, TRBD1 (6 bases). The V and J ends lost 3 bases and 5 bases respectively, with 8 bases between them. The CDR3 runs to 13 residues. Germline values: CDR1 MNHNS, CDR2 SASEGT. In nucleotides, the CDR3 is TGTGCCAGCAGTGACGGGGGGCATCAGCCCCAGCATTTT. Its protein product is CASSDGGHQPQHF.

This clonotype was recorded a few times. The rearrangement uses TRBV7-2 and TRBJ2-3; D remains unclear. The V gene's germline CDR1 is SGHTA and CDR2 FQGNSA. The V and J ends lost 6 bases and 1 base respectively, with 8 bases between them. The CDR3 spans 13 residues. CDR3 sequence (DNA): TGTGCCAGCAGAACGCCGGGCACAGATACGCAGTATTTT. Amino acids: CASRTPGTDTQYF.

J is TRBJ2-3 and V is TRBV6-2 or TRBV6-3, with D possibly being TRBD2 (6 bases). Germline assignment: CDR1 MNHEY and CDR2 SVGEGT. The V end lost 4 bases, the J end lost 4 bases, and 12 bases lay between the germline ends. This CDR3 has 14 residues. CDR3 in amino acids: CASSLLGTSDTQYF. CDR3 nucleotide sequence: TGTGCCAGCAGTTTGCTTGGGACTTCAGATACGCAGTATTTT.

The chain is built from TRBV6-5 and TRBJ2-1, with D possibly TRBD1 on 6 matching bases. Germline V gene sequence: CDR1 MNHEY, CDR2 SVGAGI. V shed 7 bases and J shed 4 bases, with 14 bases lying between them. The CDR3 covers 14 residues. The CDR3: CASKSTGKYNEQFF. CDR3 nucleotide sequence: TGTGCCAGCAAGAGTACAGGGAAGTACAATGAGCAGTTCTTC.

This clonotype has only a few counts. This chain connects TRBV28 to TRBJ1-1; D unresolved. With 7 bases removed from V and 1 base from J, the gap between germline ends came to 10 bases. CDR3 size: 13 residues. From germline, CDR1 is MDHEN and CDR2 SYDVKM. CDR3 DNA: TGTGCCAGCATCGTGAATCAGAACACTGAAGCTTTCTTT. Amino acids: CASIVNQNTEAFF.

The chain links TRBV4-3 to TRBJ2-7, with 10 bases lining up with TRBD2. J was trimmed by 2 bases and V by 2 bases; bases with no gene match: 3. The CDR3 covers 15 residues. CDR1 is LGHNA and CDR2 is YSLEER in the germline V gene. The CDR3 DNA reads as TGCGCCAGCAGCCAAACTAGCGGGAACACCTACGAGCAGTACTTC. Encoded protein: CASSQTSGNTYEQYF.

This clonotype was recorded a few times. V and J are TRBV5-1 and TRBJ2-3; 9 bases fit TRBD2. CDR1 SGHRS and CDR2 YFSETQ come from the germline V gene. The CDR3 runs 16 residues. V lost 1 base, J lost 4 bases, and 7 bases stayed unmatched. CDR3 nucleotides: TGCGCCAGCAGCTTGTCAGGGGCGGGGGGGCCAGATACGCAGTATTTT. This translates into CASSLSGAGGPDTQYF.

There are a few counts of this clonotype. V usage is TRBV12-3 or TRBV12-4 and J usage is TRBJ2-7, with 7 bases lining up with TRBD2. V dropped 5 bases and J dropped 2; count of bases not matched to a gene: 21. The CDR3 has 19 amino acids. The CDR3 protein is CASSKATGTFWDYTYEQYF. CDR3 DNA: TGTGCCAGCAGTAAAGCCACAGGTACTTTTTGGGACTACACCTACGAGCAGTACTTC.

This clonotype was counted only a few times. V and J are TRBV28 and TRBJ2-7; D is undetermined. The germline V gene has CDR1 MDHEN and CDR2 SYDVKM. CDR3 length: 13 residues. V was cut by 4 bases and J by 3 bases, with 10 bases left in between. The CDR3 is CASSSDPGYEQYF. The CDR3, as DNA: TGTGCCAGCAGTTCTGACCCTGGCTACGAGCAGTACTTC.

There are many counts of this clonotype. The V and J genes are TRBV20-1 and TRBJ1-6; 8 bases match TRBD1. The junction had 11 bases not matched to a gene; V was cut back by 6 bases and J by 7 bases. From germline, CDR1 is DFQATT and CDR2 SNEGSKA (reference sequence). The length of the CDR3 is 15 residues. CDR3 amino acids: CSARRSGQENSPLHF. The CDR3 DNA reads TGCAGTGCAAGGAGATCGGGACAGGAGAATTCACCCCTCCACTTT.

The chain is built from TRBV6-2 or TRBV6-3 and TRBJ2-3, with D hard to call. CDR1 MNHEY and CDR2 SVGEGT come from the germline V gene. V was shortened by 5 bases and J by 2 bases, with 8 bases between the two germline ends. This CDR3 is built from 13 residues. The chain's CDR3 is CASSPVNTDTQYF. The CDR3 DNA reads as TGTGCCAGCAGTCCAGTTAACACAGATACGCAGTATTTT.

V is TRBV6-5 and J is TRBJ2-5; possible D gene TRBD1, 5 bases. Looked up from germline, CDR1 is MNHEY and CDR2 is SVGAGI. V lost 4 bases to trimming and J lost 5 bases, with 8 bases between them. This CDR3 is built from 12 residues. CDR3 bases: TGTGCCAGCAGTTGGTCAGGGGAGACCCAGTACTTC. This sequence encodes CASSWSGETQYF.

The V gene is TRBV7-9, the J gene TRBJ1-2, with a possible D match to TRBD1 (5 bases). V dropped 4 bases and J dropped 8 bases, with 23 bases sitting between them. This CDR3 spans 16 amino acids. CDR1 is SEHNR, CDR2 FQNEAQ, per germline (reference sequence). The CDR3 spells CASSSIGVLDLLGYTF. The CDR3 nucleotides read TGTGCCAGCAGCTCAATAGGGGTGTTGGACCTTTTAGGCTACACCTTC.

The CDR3 region is CASSLGGGFRVEQYF. CDR3 nucleotides: TGTGCCAGCAGTTTGGGGGGGGGGTTTAGAGTCGAGCAGTACTTC. The J gene is TRBJ2-7, the V gene TRBV27, with 7 positions matching TRBD2. CDR1 is MNHEY, CDR2 SMNVEV, per germline (reference sequence). CDR3 length: 15 amino acids. V lost 3 bases to trimming and J lost 6 bases; unmatched junction nucleotides: 11.

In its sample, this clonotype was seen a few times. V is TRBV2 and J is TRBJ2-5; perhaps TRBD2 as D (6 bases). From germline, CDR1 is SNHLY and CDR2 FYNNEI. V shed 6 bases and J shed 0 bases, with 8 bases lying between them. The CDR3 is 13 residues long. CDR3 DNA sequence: TGTGCCAGCAGACCTAGCGACCAAGAGACCCAGTACTTC. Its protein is CASRPSDQETQYF.

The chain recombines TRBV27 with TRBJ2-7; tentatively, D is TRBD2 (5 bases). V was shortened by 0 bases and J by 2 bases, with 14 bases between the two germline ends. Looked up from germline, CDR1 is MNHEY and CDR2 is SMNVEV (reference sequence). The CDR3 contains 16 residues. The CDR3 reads CASSLSLADSPYEQYF. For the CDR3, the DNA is TGTGCCAGCAGTTTATCGCTAGCCGACTCCCCCTACGAGCAGTACTTC.

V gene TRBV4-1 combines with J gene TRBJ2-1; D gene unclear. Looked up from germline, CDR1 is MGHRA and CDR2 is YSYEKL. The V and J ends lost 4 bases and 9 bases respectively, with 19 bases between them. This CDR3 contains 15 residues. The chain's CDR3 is CASSLKSGIESEQFF. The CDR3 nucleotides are TGCGCCAGCAGCCTAAAATCTGGGATTGAGAGTGAGCAGTTCTTC.

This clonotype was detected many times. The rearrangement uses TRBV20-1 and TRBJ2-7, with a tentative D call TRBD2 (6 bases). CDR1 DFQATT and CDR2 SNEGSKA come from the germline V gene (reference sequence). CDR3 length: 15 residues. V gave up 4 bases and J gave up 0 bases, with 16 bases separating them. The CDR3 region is CSATDSGESSYEQYF. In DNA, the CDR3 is TGCAGTGCTACTGATAGCGGAGAGAGCTCCTACGAGCAGTACTTC.

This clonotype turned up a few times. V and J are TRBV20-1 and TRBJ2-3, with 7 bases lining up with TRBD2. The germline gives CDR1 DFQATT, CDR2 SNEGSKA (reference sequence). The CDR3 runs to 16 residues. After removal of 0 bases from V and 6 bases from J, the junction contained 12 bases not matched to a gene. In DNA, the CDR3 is TGCAGTGCTAGAGATTTGGGCAGGCGGGGGAGCGATACGCAGTATTTT. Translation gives CSARDLGRRGSDTQYF.

The CDR3 DNA reads as TGCAGTGCTAGAGATCTGGAGGGGGCTAGGGGGGAGACCCAGTACTTC. Translating it yields CSARDLEGARGETQYF. The genes are TRBV20-1 and TRBJ2-5; a possible D gene is TRBD1 (7 bases). Trimming pared 0 bases from V and 5 bases from J, leaving 19 bases between. CDR3 length: 16 residues. CDR1 DFQATT and CDR2 SNEGSKA come from the germline V gene (reference sequence).

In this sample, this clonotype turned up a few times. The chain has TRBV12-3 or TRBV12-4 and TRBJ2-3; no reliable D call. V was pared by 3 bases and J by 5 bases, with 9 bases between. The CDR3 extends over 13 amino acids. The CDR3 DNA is TGTGCCAGCAGTTTTATGACCGGAGATACGCAGTATTTT. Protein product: CASSFMTGDTQYF.

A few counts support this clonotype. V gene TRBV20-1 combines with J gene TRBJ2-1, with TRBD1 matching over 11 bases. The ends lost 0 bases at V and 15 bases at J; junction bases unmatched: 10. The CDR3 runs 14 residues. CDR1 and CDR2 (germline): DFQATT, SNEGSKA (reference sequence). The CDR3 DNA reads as TGCAGTGCTAGAGATCCCGGGACAGGGGGGCATCCGTTCTTC. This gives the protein CSARDPGTGGHPFF.

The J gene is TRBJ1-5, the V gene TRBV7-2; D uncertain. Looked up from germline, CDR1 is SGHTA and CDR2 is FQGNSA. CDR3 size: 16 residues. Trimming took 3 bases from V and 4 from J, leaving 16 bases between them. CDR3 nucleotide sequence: TGTGCCAGCAGCTTCACGGAGGCCCCGGTTAATCAGCCCCAGCATTTT. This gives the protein CASSFTEAPVNQPQHF.

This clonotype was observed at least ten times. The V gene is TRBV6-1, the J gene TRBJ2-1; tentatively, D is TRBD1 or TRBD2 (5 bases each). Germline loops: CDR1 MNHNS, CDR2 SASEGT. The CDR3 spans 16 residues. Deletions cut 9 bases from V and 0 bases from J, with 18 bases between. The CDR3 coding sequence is TGTGCCAGAACCGTAACGGGGACCTCCTCCTACAATGAGCAGTTCTTC. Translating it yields CARTVTGTSSYNEQFF.

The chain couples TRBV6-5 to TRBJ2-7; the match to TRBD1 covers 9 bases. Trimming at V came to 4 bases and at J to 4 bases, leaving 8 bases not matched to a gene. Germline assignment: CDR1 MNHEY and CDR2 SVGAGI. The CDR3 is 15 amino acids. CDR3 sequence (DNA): TGTGCCAGCAGTTCCCTCCGGACAGGGGCGTACGAGCAGTACTTC. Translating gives CASSSLRTGAYEQYF.

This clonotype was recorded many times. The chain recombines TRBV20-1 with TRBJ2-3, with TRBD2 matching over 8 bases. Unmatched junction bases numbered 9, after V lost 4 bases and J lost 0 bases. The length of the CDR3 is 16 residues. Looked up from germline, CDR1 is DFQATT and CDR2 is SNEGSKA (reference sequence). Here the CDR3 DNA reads TGCAGTGCTACCTCCCTAGCGGGCCCAAGCACAGATACGCAGTATTTT. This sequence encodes CSATSLAGPSTDTQYF.